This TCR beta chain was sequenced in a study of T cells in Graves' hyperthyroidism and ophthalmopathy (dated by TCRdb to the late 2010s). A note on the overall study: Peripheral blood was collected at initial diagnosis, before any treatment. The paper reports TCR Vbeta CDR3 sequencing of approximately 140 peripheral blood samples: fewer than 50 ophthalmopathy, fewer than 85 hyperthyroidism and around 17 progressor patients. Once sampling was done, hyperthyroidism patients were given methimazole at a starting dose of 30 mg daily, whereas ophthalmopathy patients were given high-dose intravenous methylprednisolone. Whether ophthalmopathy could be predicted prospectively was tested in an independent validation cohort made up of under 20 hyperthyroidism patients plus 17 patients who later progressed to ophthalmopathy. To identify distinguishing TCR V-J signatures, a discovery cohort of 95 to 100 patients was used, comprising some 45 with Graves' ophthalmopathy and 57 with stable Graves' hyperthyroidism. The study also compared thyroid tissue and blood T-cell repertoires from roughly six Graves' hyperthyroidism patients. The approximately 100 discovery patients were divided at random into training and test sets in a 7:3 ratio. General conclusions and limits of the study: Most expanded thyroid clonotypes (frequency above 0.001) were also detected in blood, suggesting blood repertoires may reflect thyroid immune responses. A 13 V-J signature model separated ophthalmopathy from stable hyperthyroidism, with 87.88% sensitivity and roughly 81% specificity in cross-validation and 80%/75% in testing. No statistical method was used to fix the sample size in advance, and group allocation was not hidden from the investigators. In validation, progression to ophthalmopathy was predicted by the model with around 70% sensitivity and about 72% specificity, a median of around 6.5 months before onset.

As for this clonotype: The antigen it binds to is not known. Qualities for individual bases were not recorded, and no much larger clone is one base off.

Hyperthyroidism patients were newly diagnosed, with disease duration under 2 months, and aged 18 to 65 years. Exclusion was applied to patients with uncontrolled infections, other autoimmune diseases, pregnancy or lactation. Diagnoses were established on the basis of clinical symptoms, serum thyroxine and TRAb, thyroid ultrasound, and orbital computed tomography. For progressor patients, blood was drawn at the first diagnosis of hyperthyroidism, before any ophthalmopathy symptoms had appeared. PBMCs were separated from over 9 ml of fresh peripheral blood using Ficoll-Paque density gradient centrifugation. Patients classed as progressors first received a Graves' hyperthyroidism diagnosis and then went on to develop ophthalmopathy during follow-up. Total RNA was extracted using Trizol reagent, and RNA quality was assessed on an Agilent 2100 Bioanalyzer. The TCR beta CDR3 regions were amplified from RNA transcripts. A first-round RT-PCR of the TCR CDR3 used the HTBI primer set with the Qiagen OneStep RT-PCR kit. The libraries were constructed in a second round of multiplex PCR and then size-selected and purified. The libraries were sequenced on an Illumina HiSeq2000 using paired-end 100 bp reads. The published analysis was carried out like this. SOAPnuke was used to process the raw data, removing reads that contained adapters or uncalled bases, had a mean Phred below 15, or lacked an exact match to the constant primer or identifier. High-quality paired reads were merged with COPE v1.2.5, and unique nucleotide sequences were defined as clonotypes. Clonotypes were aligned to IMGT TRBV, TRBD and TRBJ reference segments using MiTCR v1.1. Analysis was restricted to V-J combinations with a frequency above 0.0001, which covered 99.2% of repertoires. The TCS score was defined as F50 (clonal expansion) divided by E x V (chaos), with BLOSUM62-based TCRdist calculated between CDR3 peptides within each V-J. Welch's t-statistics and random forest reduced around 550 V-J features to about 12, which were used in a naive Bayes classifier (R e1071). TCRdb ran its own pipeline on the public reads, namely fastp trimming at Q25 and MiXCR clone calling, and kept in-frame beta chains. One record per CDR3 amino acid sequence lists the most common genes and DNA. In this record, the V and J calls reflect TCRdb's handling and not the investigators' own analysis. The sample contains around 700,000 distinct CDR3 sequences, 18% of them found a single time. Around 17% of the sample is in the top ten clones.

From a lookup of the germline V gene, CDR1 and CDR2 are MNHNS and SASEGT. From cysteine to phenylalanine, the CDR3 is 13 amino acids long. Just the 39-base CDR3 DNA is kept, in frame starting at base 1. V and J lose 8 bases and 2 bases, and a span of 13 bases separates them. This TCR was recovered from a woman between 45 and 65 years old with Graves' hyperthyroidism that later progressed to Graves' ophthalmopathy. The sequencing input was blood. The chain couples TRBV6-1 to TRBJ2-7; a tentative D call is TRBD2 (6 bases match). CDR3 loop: CASLEEGTYEQYF. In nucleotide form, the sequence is TGTGCCAGCCTGGAGGAGGGAACCTACGAGCAGTACTTC.